This entry lists 24 T cell receptor beta chains sequenced from one sample in a study of blood T cell repertoires in COVID-19. Clones were read by immunoSEQ multiplex PCR, and TCRdb kept only the in-frame ones, dropping some. The sample lists roughly 30,000 clones; over 75% were seen once. The specimen sequenced was peripheral blood. Receptor source: a man aged 60 to 69 with COVID-19, enrolled during active disease.

This clone has just a few counts. The chain recombines TRBV27 with TRBJ1-1; 7 positions match TRBD1. CDR3 size: 13 residues. The J segment lost 6 bases and the V segment lost 5 bases, leaving 6 bases of the junction unmatched. Germline values: CDR1 MNHEY, CDR2 SMNVEV (reference sequence). CDR3 region: CASSPQGGAEAFF. The CDR3 coding sequence is TGTGCCAGCAGTCCTCAGGGGGGCGCTGAAGCTTTCTTT.

CDR3 region: CATSDSDRDRNYGYTF. DNA for the CDR3: TGTGCCACCAGTGATTCAGACCGTGACAGAAACTATGGCTACACCTTC. This sequence joins TRBV24-1 and TRBJ1-2; a weak D match, TRBD1 (5 bases). CDR1 KGHDR and CDR2 SFDVKD come from the germline V gene. The CDR3 extends over 16 amino acids. Trimming left V 2 bases short and J 2 bases short, with 14 bases between.

The CDR3 here is CASSQGAVDMETQYF. The CDR3 nucleotides are TGCGCCAGCAGCCAGGGGGCGGTGGATATGGAGACCCAGTACTTC. The genes are TRBV4-1 and TRBJ2-5; D is perhaps TRBD1 (6 bases). CDR3 length: 15 amino acids. The germline V and J ends were trimmed by 3 bases and 5 bases, with 16 bases remaining between them. CDR1 is MGHRA, CDR2 YSYEKL, per germline.

V usage is TRBV24-1 and J usage is TRBJ2-3; possibly TRBD1 for D (5 bases). V was trimmed by 3 bases and J by 2 bases, leaving 11 bases between them. This CDR3 has 15 residues. CDR1 is KGHDR and CDR2 is SFDVKD in the germline V gene. CDR3 bases: TGTGCCACCAGTGATCCCCGACAGACCACAGATACGCAGTATTTT. Translating gives CATSDPRQTTDTQYF.

The chain has TRBV24-1 and TRBJ2-3, with D maybe TRBD2 (6 bases). The CDR3 has 18 amino acids. CDR1 is KGHDR, CDR2 SFDVKD, per germline. Between the trimmed V and J ends, which lost 5 bases and 4 bases, there was a span of 24 bases. The CDR3 sequence is CATSVTRRDPRLADTQYF. Here the CDR3 DNA reads TGTGCCACCAGTGTCACGCGGCGGGACCCACGGCTTGCAGATACGCAGTATTTT.

V is TRBV5-4 and J is TRBJ1-6, with TRBD1 identical over 7 bases. The trim removed 2 bases at V and 9 bases at J, leaving 11 bases unmatched. The CDR3 consists of 16 residues. The germline CDR1 and CDR2 sequences are SGHNT and YYREEE (reference sequence). The CDR3 reads CASSLGTAGKGSPLHF. The DNA of the CDR3 is TGTGCCAGCAGCTTAGGGACAGCGGGCAAGGGTTCACCCCTCCACTTT.

Turning to this clone: Other DNA sequences in the sample encode the same CDR3. The CDR3 protein is CASSQGRGETQYF. As DNA, the CDR3 is TGTGCCAGCAGCCAGGGCAGGGGGGAGACCCAGTACTTC. This chain connects TRBV3-1 (or the pseudogene TRBV3-2) to TRBJ2-5; TRBD1 aligns across 7 bases. V trimming: 3 bases; J trimming: 5 bases; junction bases outside the gene matches: 3. CDR3 length: 13 amino acids. Germline values: CDR1 LGHDT, CDR2 YNNKEL (reference sequence).

V gene TRBV7-8 combines with J gene TRBJ1-4; 8 bases agree with TRBD1. V lost 3 bases and J lost 8; bases outside the gene matches: 2. The CDR3 spans 13 residues. In germline, CDR1 is SGHVS, CDR2 FQNEAQ. The CDR3: CASSLDRAEKLFF. CDR3 DNA sequence: TGTGCCAGCAGCTTGGACAGGGCCGAAAAACTGTTTTTT.

The chain recombines TRBV29-1 with TRBJ2-5; D perhaps matches TRBD1 (7 bases). Germline V gives CDR1 SQVTM, CDR2 ANQGSEA. CDR3 size: 14 residues. V lost 6 bases to trimming and J lost 2 bases, with 16 bases between them. CDR3 sequence reads: CSVGRGTVQETQYF. The CDR3 DNA reads TGCAGCGTGGGTCGGGGGACAGTTCAAGAGACCCAGTACTTC.

This chain joins TRBV29-1 and TRBJ2-2; D might be TRBD1 (6 bases). The V gene's germline CDR1 is SQVTM and CDR2 ANQGSEA. This CDR3 is built from 13 residues. V was pared by 3 bases and J by 6 bases, with 11 bases between. CDR3 in amino acids: CSVDRGAAGELFF. CDR3 nucleotides: TGCAGCGTTGACAGGGGAGCGGCCGGGGAGCTGTTTTTT.

V gene TRBV7-9 combines with J gene TRBJ2-3; D unclear. Germline assignment: CDR1 SEHNR and CDR2 FQNEAQ (reference sequence). The CDR3 has 16 amino acids. Trimming took 8 bases from V and 0 from J, leaving 18 bases between them. This CDR3 reads CASPLRTEPSTDTQYF. CDR3 in DNA: TGTGCCAGCCCGCTTAGAACGGAGCCTAGCACAGATACGCAGTATTTT.

For the CDR3, the DNA is TGTGCCAGCAGCGTAGGCGGGTTCCGGAACACCGGGGAGCTGTTTTTT. Translation gives CASSVGGFRNTGELFF. J is TRBJ2-2 and V is TRBV9; D is perhaps TRBD2 (5 bases). Between the trimmed V and J ends, which lost 0 bases and 1 base, there was a span of 10 bases. This CDR3 contains 16 residues. CDR1 is SGDLS, CDR2 YYNGEE, per germline.

This chain uses TRBV5-4 with TRBJ2-5; 8 bases are a match to TRBD1. Losses at the gene ends were 3 bases for V and 7 bases for J; bases not matched to a gene: 11. Germline V CDR1 and CDR2: SGHNT, YYREEE (reference sequence). This CDR3 region has 15 residues. The CDR3 spells CASSSRTGSEGTQYF. The DNA for the CDR3 is TGTGCCAGCAGCTCGAGGACAGGGAGCGAGGGGACCCAGTACTTC.

The chain carries TRBV20-1 and TRBJ1-2, with D unclear. V lost 4 bases and J lost 5, with 8 bases in between. Germline CDR1 reads DFQATT; CDR2 reads SNEGSKA (reference sequence). The CDR3 has 11 residues. CDR3 bases: TGCAGTGCTACAGGCGCTTATGGCTACACCTTC. It is translated as CSATGAYGYTF.

This chain links TRBV28 with TRBJ2-7; 9 bases align to TRBD1. The V gene's germline CDR1 is MDHEN and CDR2 SYDVKM. The V segment lost 2 bases and the J segment 1 base; nucleotides outside the gene matches: 3. The CDR3 runs to 15 residues. CDR3: CASSLNRGRSYEQYF. The CDR3 DNA reads as TGTGCCAGCAGTTTAAACAGGGGGCGATCCTACGAGCAGTACTTC.

The chain links TRBV28 to TRBJ1-6; D may be TRBD1 (5 bases). V gave up 3 bases and J gave up 12 bases, with 18 bases separating them. CDR3 length: 15 residues. CDR1 MDHEN and CDR2 SYDVKM come from the germline V gene. The CDR3 bases are TGTGCCAGCAGTTTCCGCGGGGCCCTCATAGGACCCCTCCACTTT. Its protein is CASSFRGALIGPLHF. Full variable domain (outside the CDR3, taken from reference TRBV28 and TRBJ1-6): DVKVTQSSRYLVKRTGEKVFLECVQDMDHENMFWYRQDPGLGLRLIYFSYDVKMKEKGDIPEGYSVSREKKERFSLILESASTNQTSMYLCASSFRGALIGPLHFGNGTRLTVT.

V and J are TRBV3-1 (or the pseudogene TRBV3-2) and TRBJ2-3; 10 bases line up with TRBD2. There are 17 residues in the CDR3. From germline, CDR1 is LGHDT and CDR2 YNNKEL (reference sequence). With 1 base clipped from V and 4 bases from J, the junction kept 8 bases outside the gene matches. This CDR3 reads CASSQGLSSGSADTQYF. CDR3 coding DNA: TGTGCCAGCAGCCAAGGACTCTCTAGCGGGAGTGCAGATACGCAGTATTTT.

This clone appeared once. This chain links TRBV9 with TRBJ1-6; D perhaps matches TRBD1 (5 bases). Germline CDR1 SGDLS, CDR2 YYNGEE. Deletions cut 4 bases from V and 7 bases from J, with 21 bases between. CDR3 length equals 17 residues. The CDR3 DNA reads as TGTGCCAGCAGCCTCGCCCCTGGGGGGATAAGGAATTCACCCCTCCACTTT. Residues: CASSLAPGGIRNSPLHF.

This clone was counted between two and nine times. The V and J genes are TRBV11-2 and TRBJ2-3; D perhaps matches TRBD1 (5 bases). CDR3 length: 14 residues. CDR1 and CDR2 from the germline V gene are SGHAT and FQNNGV. V lost 7 bases, J lost 2 bases, and 13 bases lay in between. CDR3 in amino acids: CASTRRVLTDTQYF. CDR3 coding DNA: TGTGCCAGCACCCGCAGGGTGCTCACAGATACGCAGTATTTT.

A word on this clone: The sample carries other DNA sequences with the same CDR3. The chain recombines TRBV10-3 with TRBJ1-4, with TRBD1 as a possible D gene (5 bases). The CDR3 length is 15 residues. Germline CDR1 reads ENHRY; CDR2 reads SYGVKD. Trimming removed 0 bases from V and 3 bases from J, with 8 bases in between. In DNA, the CDR3 is TGTGCCATCAGTGAGTCGGGGGGAGCTAATGAAAAACTGTTTTTT. Translated: CAISESGGANEKLFF.

This clone has just a few counts. The genes are TRBV28 and TRBJ1-1, with D unresolved. Trimming cost V 4 bases and J 4 bases, with 10 bases left between them. The CDR3 covers 13 residues. The germline V gene has CDR1 MDHEN and CDR2 SYDVKM. DNA of the CDR3: TGTGCCAGCAGTTCGCGGGCAGGCACTGAAGCTTTCTTT. Residues: CASSSRAGTEAFF.

This sequence joins TRBV28 and TRBJ1-2, with D unresolved. Germline V CDR1 and CDR2: MDHEN, SYDVKM. V was clipped by 3 bases and J by 8 bases, with 31 bases between them. The CDR3 contains 19 residues. The CDR3 DNA reads TGTGCCAGCAGTTTTCCCGGCAGGCCCGAGGGAAAGACTAGTAGAGGCTACACCTTC. Translated: CASSFPGRPEGKTSRGYTF.

This rearrangement joins TRBV7-9 to TRBJ1-1, with unresolved D. V gave up 1 base and J gave up 4 bases, with 10 bases separating them. Germline CDR1 SEHNR, CDR2 FQNEAQ (reference sequence). This CDR3 comprises 14 residues. The CDR3 DNA reads as TGTGCCAGCAGCTTAGAGCTACTCCCCACTGAAGCTTTCTTT. This codes for CASSLELLPTEAFF.

The chain links TRBV3-1 (or the pseudogene TRBV3-2) to TRBJ1-2, with TRBD1 identical over 10 bases. V lost 2 bases and J lost 7; bases outside the gene matches: 7. The CDR3 contains 15 residues. Germline V lookup: CDR1 LGHDT, CDR2 YNNKEL (reference sequence). The chain's CDR3 is CASSQPGQGIAGYTF. The CDR3, as DNA: TGTGCCAGCAGCCAACCGGGACAGGGGATAGCTGGCTACACCTTC.